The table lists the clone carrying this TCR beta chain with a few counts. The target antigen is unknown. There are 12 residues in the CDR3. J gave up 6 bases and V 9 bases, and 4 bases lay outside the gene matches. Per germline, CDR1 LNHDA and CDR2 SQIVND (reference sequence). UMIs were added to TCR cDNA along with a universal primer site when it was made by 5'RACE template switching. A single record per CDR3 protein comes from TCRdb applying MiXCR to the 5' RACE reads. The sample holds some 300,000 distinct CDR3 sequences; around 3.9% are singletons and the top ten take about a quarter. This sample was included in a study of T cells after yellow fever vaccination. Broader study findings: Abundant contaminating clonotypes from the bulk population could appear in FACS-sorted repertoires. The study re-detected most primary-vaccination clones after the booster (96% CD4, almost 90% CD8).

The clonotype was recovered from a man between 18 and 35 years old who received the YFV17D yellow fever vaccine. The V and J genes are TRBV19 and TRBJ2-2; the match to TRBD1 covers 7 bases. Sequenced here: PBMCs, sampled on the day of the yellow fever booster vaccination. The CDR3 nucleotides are TGTGCCAGCCCCGACAGGGCCGGGGAGCTGTTTTTT. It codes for CASPDRAGELFF.